Here is one T cell receptor (beta chain) with its context. This receptor's antigen is unknown. Base-call qualities are not available, and no considerably larger clone is one nucleotide away. The library was generated by the immunoSEQ multiplex PCR assay. A mixture of 60 forward primers for TCR Vbeta segments and 13 reverse primers for TCR Jbeta segments was used in the multiplex PCR. The CDR3 region of rearranged TCR beta genes was amplified from genomic DNA with a multiplex PCR assay. The amplified TCR beta libraries were sequenced on the Illumina HiSeq System as 87-base-pair reads. The published analysis was carried out like this. In a later analysis, some 80 million unique TCR beta chains were counted across the 690 or so repertoires, and about 9.9 million of these chains were shared by at least two donors. Raw reads were error-corrected and collapsed into unique sequences by a nearest-neighbor algorithm in which closely related sequences were merged to remove PCR and sequencing errors. Alignment of CDR3 sequences to IMGT reference sequences was used to assign V, D and J gene segments. Each retained sequence needed at least a six-nucleotide match to both a V gene segment and a J gene segment. A rearrangement was called productive if the CDR3 had no stop codons and remained in frame with V and J, and every other rearrangement was called non-productive. CDR3 was defined by IMGT convention, running from the second conserved V-encoded cysteine to the conserved J-encoded phenylalanine. In an earlier analysis of around 600 of the donors, sequences lacking an unambiguous match to a single V gene segment were excluded. In an earlier analysis of roughly 500 of the donors, V segments were called functional above 56.7% productive rearrangements and were called segregating when the between-donor standard deviation exceeded 5%. A statistical classification framework was developed to diagnose cytomegalovirus status using the catalog of TCR beta chain sequences. In a later analysis, TCR nucleotide sequences were compared against IMGT/GENE-DB human TR gene sequences so that V and J genes could be assigned. The TCRdist pipeline was used in a later analysis to assign CDR3 sequences and most-parsimonious VDJ recombination scenarios. A later analysis defined each TCR beta chain by its CDR3 amino acid sequence plus V-gene family, and excluded reads lacking a unique V-gene family. A later analysis removed 592 highly shared, low-generation-probability nucleotide sequences to deal with suspected cross-contamination and a sequencing artifact. A later analysis calculated a clonal expansion index for each public chain from normalized within-repertoire ranks of inferred template counts. In a later analysis, generation probabilities were computed with a VDJ recombination model fitted to out-of-frame rearrangements, and the resulting probabilities were checked against IGoR. In a later analysis, TCR-TCR, TCR-HLA and TCR-CMV co-occurrence was scored with hypergeometric tests, and a repertoire-size bias correction was applied to TCR pairs. False discovery rates were estimated in a later analysis by permuting HLA or CMV assignments 20 times. In a later analysis, co-occurring TCRs were grouped with DBSCAN, and TCRdist sequence similarity was added when clustering was performed within HLA-allele-positive subsets. For co-occurrence clustering, repertoires with fewer than 30,000 or more than 120,000 public chains were excluded, along with a handful of repertoires with anomalous nucleotide sharing. TCRdb took this table from immuneACCESS and kept in-frame rearrangements with V and J called. Such tables lack part of the clones; where checked against another copy, unresolved V genes explain under half of the gap, and the rest is unexplained. The DNA gave D and trimming, while V, J and clone size come from that table. The sample yields 200,000 to 250,000 clones; about three quarters were counted once. 1.5% to 2% of the sample comes from the top ten.

The data stem from a study of cytomegalovirus exposure and HLA in healthy donors (TCRdb year 2017). Background for the entire study: An earlier analysis of 587 of the donors reported approximately 300 Gb of sequence data and 117 million unique TCR beta sequences from roughly 180 million T cells. Donor age, sex, ethnicity and CMV serostatus were collected together with the repertoire data. Four or five DR-DQ haplotypes were handled as single units for association and clustering, since linkage in the cohort was strong. Genome-wide SNP genotypes for about 65% of the 666 donors were used in a later genetic analysis, which treated that subset as a discovery cohort. To predict cytomegalovirus infection status, the study combined high-throughput TCR immunosequencing, statistical association of individual TCRs with disease status, and machine learning. An earlier analysis of several hundred of the donors applied high-throughput TCR beta sequencing to assess whether each TCR beta V gene segment acted as functional or pseudogenic. All discovery cohort repertoires had been generated on a single sequencing platform. The aim of the study was to test whether cataloging public T cell receptors could identify signatures of past pathogen exposure. The later analysis used no new phenotypic data to find candidate immune exposures, relying instead on TCR beta sequences and their occurrence across donors. Among some 410 genotyped donors of the cohort, an average of approximately 230,000 unique TCR beta nucleotide sequences were sequenced per donor, roughly a sixth of them non-productive. Of the 398 genotyped donors, approximately 80% were placed in the genetic ancestry cluster associated with self-reported Caucasian donors. Along with the roughly 670-subject first cohort, a separate validation cohort of approximately 110 different subjects was used. An early release that covered 640 HLA-typed donors contained approximately 300 gigabases of sequencing data and 75 million to 100 million unique TCR sequences. Both class I and class II loci were covered by HLA typing, at four-digit resolution. The study profiled the T cell repertoires of approximately 700 subjects by immunosequencing and related them to cytomegalovirus serostatus. A later analysis re-analyzed previously published TCR beta repertoires from several hundred donors and added high-resolution HLA genotyping to study TCR occurrence patterns. The number of typed donors differed by locus: about 620-630 for A, B, C, DRB1 and DQB1; 522 for DQA1; over 600 for DPA1; and around 450 for DPB1. Overall study outcomes, separate from this receptor: Strong co-occurrence of HLA alleles, especially DR and DQ, made assigning TCR associations to individual alleles difficult. In a later analysis, most CMV-associated TCR beta chains were found to appear HLA-restricted, with HLA associations seemingly driven largely by CMV exposure. In a later analysis, some 18,000 TCR beta sequences were associated with specific HLA alleles at a false discovery rate of 0.05. In vitro tests confirmed that a few of the cytomegalovirus-associated TCR beta chains recognize cytomegalovirus antigens. A later analysis found that HLA-associated TCR beta chains were more clonally expanded and had lower generation probabilities than equally common non-associated chains. In an earlier analysis of around 500 of the donors, most TCR beta V segments appeared in productive rearrangements about 87% or about 30% of the time, broadly matching IMGT annotations. It was suggested by the authors that the approach could potentially be generalized to other disease states and immunological phenotypes. The sequencing pipeline was judged likely to have produced a cluster of highly shared sequence variants as a technical artifact. About 17 rarely observed V segments, including chromosome 9 orphons, were excluded from the earlier analysis of several hundred of the donors because counts were too low. For the cohort, immune exposure information was limited to CMV serostatus. A later analysis found that TCR association rates varied across HLA loci, with DRB1 alleles showing the most associated TCRs and HLA-C alleles the fewest. Compared with the approximately 670-donor mean, donors in an Asian-associated ancestry cluster had fewer N-insertions in productive TCRs, according to a later genetic analysis. A total of 164 TCR beta chains were listed by the study as associated with cytomegalovirus. Correlated functional status among segregating V segments might be attributable to linkage disequilibrium, but an unknown experimental factor could not be ruled out. Cytomegalovirus status was reported to be diagnosed by the classifier with high specificity and sensitivity in both the original and validation cohorts. Because HLA typing was unavailable for some donors at each locus, only the typed subset was used in association tests. While some public TCRs were present in many individuals, most TCR sequences turned up only very rarely across donors. In this cohort, only TCR beta chains were sequenced, and detectable features were limited by the absence of alpha or paired-chain data. A further reported finding was that TCR beta sequences accurately predicted the HLA-A and HLA-B alleles for most subjects in the first cohort. In a later analysis, several top co-occurrence clusters were reported to appear linked to parvovirus B19, influenza, CMV and Epstein-Barr virus. An association between a missense DCLRE1C variant and V-gene and J-gene trimming of TCR beta chains was found in a later genetic analysis and replicated in an independent cohort. The 87-base-pair reads could not distinguish some IMGT-functional V segments, including TRBV6-2 and TRBV6-3, so those segments were excluded. Roughly uniform sequencing depth across donors was assumed in presence/absence analyses, although this assumption may not hold.

Including cysteine and phenylalanine, the CDR3 has 15 amino acids. Solely the CDR3 DNA is kept, with 45 bases framed from the first base. V loses 5 bases of germline sequence and J loses 5 bases, and the interval between the two ends is 19 bases. CDR1 and CDR2 (MNHEY, SVGAGI) derive from the germline V gene. The cohort comprised approximately 700 healthy bone marrow donors. All cohort members were sampled while nominally healthy, although unrecorded immune exposures were likely present. The donor was CMV seronegative and belonged to the group of 350 to 400 seronegative cohort members. A peripheral blood sample was provided by each donor, and peripheral blood mononuclear cells were used for TCR beta sequencing. The Qiagen DNeasy Blood Extraction Kit was used to extract genomic DNA from the blood cell samples.

What was sequenced was PBMCs. The clonotype comes from a man in his late teens or twenties in good health and CMV-seronegative. This sequence uses TRBV6-5 and TRBJ2-7; the D gene is possibly TRBD2, with 6 bases matching. The bases read TGTGCCAGCAGTGTAGAGGAGGGGTCTCTGGACGAGCAGTACTTC. This is translated as CASSVEEGSLDEQYF.